The 24 T cell receptor beta chains below all came from one sample that was sequenced in a study of T cell responses to AZD1222 COVID-19 vaccine (dated by TCRdb to 2020 to 2023). Libraries were prepared through the immunoSEQ multiplex PCR assay. TCRdb's version of the immuneACCESS table is confined to in-frame rearrangements and falls short of the full clone set. An unresolved V gene accounts for under half of the shortfall where checked; the remainder is of unknown origin. This sample is represented by about 120,000 clones; around 85% of them were singletons. The ten largest clones add up to less than 10% of the sample. The time point label, as the study defines it: baseline before first vaccination. The sample consisted of peripheral blood, taken on day 0 of AZD1222 vaccination. The receptors here all came from an adult in good health.

This chain links TRBV27 with TRBJ1-6; tentatively, D is TRBD1 (6 bases). Trimming pared 0 bases from V and 4 bases from J, leaving 7 bases between. The germline V gene encodes CDR1 MNHEY and CDR2 SMNVEV (reference sequence). CDR3 length equals 15 residues. CDR3 region: CASSLSQGYNSPLHF. The CDR3 region has the DNA TGTGCCAGCAGTTTATCACAGGGATATAATTCACCCCTCCACTTT.

The rearrangement joins TRBV5-6 to TRBJ2-3; D is unclear. CDR1 is SGHDT and CDR2 is YYEEEE in the germline V gene. Deletions cut 4 bases from V and 2 bases from J, with 5 bases between. There are 12 residues in the CDR3. The CDR3 here is CASSLNTDTQYF. Written as DNA, the CDR3 is TGTGCCAGCAGCCTCAACACAGATACGCAGTATTTT.

This clone was seen at least ten times. V gene TRBV6-2 or TRBV6-3 combines with J gene TRBJ1-5; D gene ambiguous. The CDR3 has 15 amino acids. V lost 0 bases and J 5 bases, leaving 11 bases between the germline ends. Germline V CDR1 and CDR2: MNHEY, SVGEGT. The CDR3 coding sequence is TGTGCCAGCAGTTACTCGACGGAGGTCTATCAGCCCCAGCATTTT. It is translated as CASSYSTEVYQPQHF.

The chain links TRBV24-1 to TRBJ2-5; D might be TRBD1 or TRBD2, each matching 5 bases. The CDR3 has 16 residues. Germline V lookup: CDR1 KGHDR, CDR2 SFDVKD. V shed 3 bases and J shed 4 bases, with 17 bases lying between them. For the CDR3, the DNA is TGTGCCACCAGTGATGTCCTGGGACCGACCTTAGAGACCCAGTACTTC. Protein product: CATSDVLGPTLETQYF.

The V gene is TRBV28, the J gene TRBJ2-7, with 7 bases fitting TRBD1. J was trimmed by 4 bases and V by 4 bases; bases with no gene match: 4. Germline CDR1 is MDHEN and CDR2 is SYDVKM. The CDR3 extends over 13 amino acids. The CDR3 here is CASSSSGGYEQYF. In DNA form, the CDR3 reads TGTGCCAGCAGTTCGTCAGGGGGATACGAGCAGTACTTC.

As DNA, the CDR3 is TGTGCCAGCAGCCAGGCGAGATTTGAAGCTTTCTTT. Protein sequence: CASSQARFEAFF. The chain joins TRBV3-1 (or the pseudogene TRBV3-2) to TRBJ1-1, with D uncertain. This CDR3 has 12 amino acids. Between the trimmed V and J ends, which lost 3 bases and 7 bases, there was a span of 9 bases. Germline values: CDR1 LGHDT, CDR2 YNNKEL (reference sequence).

The chain couples TRBV18 to TRBJ1-4, with D unclear. The CDR3 sequence is 16 residues long. V lost 4 bases, J lost 5 bases, and 17 bases lay in between. Germline values: CDR1 KGHSH, CDR2 LQKENI. The CDR3 nucleotides are TGTGCCAGCTCACACCTTCCCGGCAGTGGGAATGAAAAACTGTTTTTT. It translates to CASSHLPGSGNEKLFF. Full variable domain (outside the CDR3, taken from reference TRBV18 and TRBJ1-4): NAGVMQNPRHLVRRRGQEARLRCSPMKGHSHVYWYRQLPEEGLKFMVYLQKENIIDESGMPKERFSAEFPKEGPSILRIQQVVRGDSAAYFCASSHLPGSGNEKLFFGSGTQLSVL.

This clone has only one observation. The chain has TRBV13 and TRBJ1-4, with a weak D call TRBD1 (6 bases). The V and J ends lost 2 bases and 8 bases respectively, with 6 bases between them. The CDR3 contains 12 residues. The germline gives CDR1 PRHDT, CDR2 FYEKMQ (reference sequence). Here the CDR3 DNA reads TGTGCCAGCAGCTTAAGGGGGGAAAAACTGTTTTTT. It encodes CASSLRGEKLFF.

The chain couples TRBV29-1 to TRBJ1-2; no clear D. The ends were cut back, 6 bases at V and 1 base at J, with 15 bases in the middle. The CDR3 consists of 14 residues. The germline V gene encodes CDR1 SQVTM and CDR2 ANQGSEA. The CDR3 sequence is CSVDKSGGNYGYTF. The CDR3 DNA reads TGCAGCGTCGATAAGTCGGGCGGTAACTATGGCTACACCTTC.

The J gene is TRBJ2-7, the V gene TRBV5-4; D may match TRBD1 or TRBD2 (6 bases each). V lost 4 bases, J lost 2 bases, and 16 bases lay in between. This CDR3 region has 15 residues. Germline CDR1 reads SGHNT; CDR2 reads YYREEE (reference sequence). In DNA form, the CDR3 reads TGTGCCAGCAGCCCGGGAAGGGGGGCCACCTACGAGCAGTACTTC. Translation gives CASSPGRGATYEQYF.

This clone has just a few counts. This rearrangement joins TRBV4-1 to TRBJ2-3; D not certain. In germline, CDR1 is MGHRA, CDR2 YSYEKL. V was cut by 4 bases and J by 4 bases, with 15 bases left in between. The CDR3 extends over 15 amino acids. CDR3 in DNA: TGCGCCAGCAGCCTTCTCCCGCACCCCCCAGATACGCAGTATTTT. It translates to CASSLLPHPPDTQYF.

This chain links TRBV28 with TRBJ1-6, with a possible D match to TRBD1 (6 bases). V was trimmed by 2 bases and J by 11 bases, leaving 16 bases between them. CDR1 and CDR2 (germline): MDHEN, SYDVKM. The length of the CDR3 is 15 residues. CDR3 coding DNA: TGTGCCAGCAGTTTAAGGGGGACGGATTATCCACCCCTCCACTTT. This encodes CASSLRGTDYPPLHF. The whole variable domain, filled in from reference TRBV28 and TRBJ1-6, reads DVKVTQSSRYLVKRTGEKVFLECVQDMDHENMFWYRQDPGLGLRLIYFSYDVKMKEKGDIPEGYSVSREKKERFSLILESASTNQTSMYLCASSLRGTDYPPLHFGNGTRLTVT.

The chain employs TRBV7-6 and TRBJ2-7; D might be TRBD1 (6 bases). The germline V gene has CDR1 SGHVS and CDR2 FNYEAQ. This CDR3 is 15 amino acids long. The germline V and J ends were trimmed by 5 bases and 4 bases, with 18 bases remaining between them. The CDR3, as DNA: TGTGCCAGCAGCGTCAACAGGGTAAAGCATTACGAGCAGTACTTC. It is translated as CASSVNRVKHYEQYF.

This rearrangement joins TRBV6-5 to TRBJ1-1; weak D call: TRBD1 (5 bases). Germline V gene sequence: CDR1 MNHEY, CDR2 SVGAGI. Trimming pared 0 bases from V and 6 bases from J, leaving 11 bases between. There are 14 residues in the CDR3. Here the CDR3 reads CASSYSERGPEAFF. In DNA, the CDR3 is TGTGCCAGCAGTTACTCGGAAAGGGGCCCTGAAGCTTTCTTT.

V usage is TRBV14 and J usage is TRBJ2-7; 12 nucleotides agree with TRBD1. Trimming at V came to 2 bases and at J to 7 bases, leaving 6 bases not matched to a gene. Germline CDR1 and CDR2: SGHDN and FVKESK. The CDR3 extends over 15 amino acids. CDR3 sequence reads: CASSQPGQGAREQYF. The CDR3, as DNA: TGTGCCAGCAGCCAACCGGGACAGGGGGCGCGGGAGCAGTACTTC.

V usage is TRBV11-3 and J usage is TRBJ2-7; TRBD2 aligns across 10 bases. Germline loops: CDR1 SGHNT, CDR2 YENEEA. There are 17 residues in the CDR3. V dropped 5 bases and J dropped 2; count of bases not matched to a gene: 12. DNA of the CDR3: TGTGCCAGCAGCCCCATCGTCGGGACTAGCGTAACCTACGAGCAGTACTTC. Translated: CASSPIVGTSVTYEQYF.

V and J are TRBV6-5 and TRBJ2-1; the D gene could be TRBD1 or TRBD2 (5 bases each). Germline V gene data show CDR1 as MNHEY and CDR2 as SVGAGI. V was clipped by 10 bases and J by 3 bases, with 16 bases between them. CDR3 size: 14 residues. Here the CDR3 DNA reads TGTGCCACAACCGGGACGGATCACTACAATGAGCAGTTCTTC. Protein: CATTGTDHYNEQFF.

The V call is TRBV14, the J call TRBJ2-7; a weak D match, TRBD2 (5 bases). Trimming took 4 bases from V and 4 from J, leaving 17 bases between them. Per the germline V gene, CDR1 is SGHDN and CDR2 is FVKESK. The CDR3 consists of 15 residues. CDR3 coding DNA: TGTGCCAGCAGCCCCCTACGGGGAGATCGGTACGAGCAGTACTTC. This sequence encodes CASSPLRGDRYEQYF.

The chain couples TRBV28 to TRBJ2-7, with 8 bases fitting TRBD1. Germline CDR1 and CDR2: MDHEN and SYDVKM. CDR3 length equals 16 residues. V trimming: 7 bases; J trimming: 4 bases; junction bases outside the gene matches: 15. The CDR3 here is CASTIGGATGEYEQYF. Here the CDR3 DNA reads TGTGCCAGCACCATAGGGGGTGCGACAGGGGAGTACGAGCAGTACTTC. The whole variable domain, filled in from reference TRBV28 and TRBJ2-7, reads DVKVTQSSRYLVKRTGEKVFLECVQDMDHENMFWYRQDPGLGLRLIYFSYDVKMKEKGDIPEGYSVSREKKERFSLILESASTNQTSMYLCASTIGGATGEYEQYFGPGTRLTVT.

The rearrangement uses TRBV10-3 and TRBJ2-7; D gene uncertain. Trimming shortened V by 6 bases and J by 3 bases, and 6 bases separated the two germline ends. CDR1 ENHRY and CDR2 SYGVKD come from the germline V gene. This CDR3 has 11 residues. CDR3 in DNA: TGTGCCATCAGCGACGACTACGAGCAGTACTTC. Translating gives CAISDDYEQYF.

J is TRBJ1-1 and V is TRBV9; TRBD1 aligns across 7 bases. The CDR3 covers 14 residues. Germline CDR1 SGDLS, CDR2 YYNGEE. Trimming removed 3 bases from V and 4 bases from J; junction bases left unmatched: 6. The CDR3 is CASSGQGTGTEAFF. In DNA form, the CDR3 reads TGTGCCAGCAGCGGACAGGGTACGGGCACTGAAGCTTTCTTT.

The chain carries TRBV21-1 and TRBJ1-4; no DNA check was done on the table's D call, TRBD1. TRBV21-1 is assigned pseudogene status. There are 13 residues in the CDR3. The CDR3 region is CASIRGRGEKLFF. DNA for the CDR3: TGTGCCAGCATTAGGGGGCGCGGGGAAAAACTGTTTTTT.

The CDR3 region has the DNA TGTGCCACCAGTGATTTAGCGGGGGGGGCTTCGAGCTCCTACAATGAGCAGTTCTTC. Protein product: CATSDLAGGASSSYNEQFF. This rearrangement joins TRBV24-1 to TRBJ2-1, with 10 bases that match TRBD2. CDR1 is KGHDR, CDR2 SFDVKD, per germline. This CDR3 has 19 residues. J lost 0 bases, V lost 1 base, and 8 bases had no gene match.

The V gene is TRBV6-6, the J gene TRBJ2-5; D ambiguous. The germline V gene has CDR1 MNHNY and CDR2 SVGAGI (reference sequence). V was cut by 2 bases and J by 5 bases, with 12 bases left in between. The CDR3 sequence is 14 residues long. CDR3 DNA sequence: TGTGCCAGCAGTTACCCGACTTCTGGGGAGACCCAGTACTTC. It translates to CASSYPTSGETQYF.